The present TCR beta chain was sequenced within a study of cytomegalovirus exposure and HLA in healthy donors. Study-level results: The study recorded 160 or so TCR beta chains that were cytomegalovirus-associated. Specificity for CMV antigens was confirmed in vitro for a few of the CMV-associated chains.

The repertoire was sequenced with immunoSEQ multiplex PCR; TCRdb's copy has only in-frame clones and lacks some. The table has hundreds of thousands of clones, roughly 87% seen once. Note on this clone: As yet, its antigen is unknown.

The V gene's germline CDR1 is LNHDA and CDR2 SQIVND (reference sequence). V lost 3 bases, J lost 4 bases, and 8 bases stayed unmatched. CDR3 length: 15 residues. Sequenced: PBMCs. The rearrangement uses TRBV19 and TRBJ1-1; 7 positions agree with TRBD1. This receptor was taken from a woman aged 18 to 35 in good health and CMV-seropositive. CDR3: CASSMTGLGSTEAFF. In nucleotides, the CDR3 is TGTGCCAGTAGTATGACAGGGCTGGGGAGCACTGAAGCTTTCTTT.